These 20 T cell receptor beta chains share one sample of origin, sequenced in a study of technical replicates of blood from several donors (dated by TCRdb to the late 2010s). Library construction relied on the immunoSEQ multiplex PCR assay. TCRdb took this table from immuneACCESS and kept in-frame rearrangements with V and J called. Such tables lack part of the clones; where checked against another copy, unresolved V genes explain under half of the gap, and the rest is unexplained. Here the sample has about 79,000 clones; approximately 94% occur a single time. Together, the top ten hold 0.2% to 0.3% of the sample. Sequencing input: T cells isolated from PBMCs. These receptors originate from a human donor in good health.

V is TRBV4-1 and J is TRBJ2-1, with 8 positions matching TRBD2. The germline gives CDR1 MGHRA, CDR2 YSYEKL. V trimming: 4 bases; J trimming: 0 bases; junction bases outside the gene matches: 5. The CDR3 totals 16 residues. The CDR3 nucleotides read TGCGCCAGCAGCCCCAGAGCGGGGGCCTCCTACAATGAGCAGTTCTTC. It codes for CASSPRAGASYNEQFF.

The gene calls are TRBV5-1 and TRBJ2-7; D perhaps matches TRBD2 (5 bases). V was trimmed by 2 bases and J by 6 bases, leaving 12 bases between them. The germline V gene encodes CDR1 SGHRS and CDR2 YFSETQ. The CDR3 sequence is 13 residues long. CDR3 sequence (DNA): TGCGCCAGCAGCTTAGACCAGGACTTCGAGCAGTACTTC. Translated, it gives CASSLDQDFEQYF.

The chain uses TRBV18 and TRBJ2-7; 16 bases agree with TRBD2. The V gene's germline CDR1 is KGHSH and CDR2 LQKENI. Trimming at V came to 2 bases and at J to 7 bases, leaving 8 bases not matched to a gene. The CDR3 length is 17 residues. CDR3 in amino acids: CASSPSNPGLAGGEQYF. The CDR3 nucleotides are TGTGCCAGCTCACCAAGTAACCCGGGACTAGCGGGAGGGGAGCAGTACTTC.

V usage is TRBV4-2 and J usage is TRBJ2-1; 10 bases match TRBD2. This CDR3 has 19 residues. Germline CDR1 is LGHNA and CDR2 is YNFKEQ. V trimming: 0 bases; J trimming: 6 bases; junction bases outside the gene matches: 14. The CDR3 loop reads CASSQEGWFSSGSVNEQFF. The CDR3 DNA is TGTGCCAGCAGCCAAGAGGGTTGGTTTTCTAGCGGGAGTGTCAATGAGCAGTTCTTC.

The chain links TRBV5-6 to TRBJ1-1; D may be TRBD1 (6 bases). The CDR3 loop spans 12 amino acids. CDR1 is SGHDT and CDR2 is YYEEEE in the germline V gene. V shed 0 bases and J shed 14 bases, with 14 bases lying between them. The chain's CDR3 is CASSLAGQGIFF. In nucleotides, the CDR3 is TGTGCCAGCAGCTTGGCCGGGCAGGGGATCTTCTTT.

This sequence joins TRBV4-2 and TRBJ1-6; D may be TRBD1 (5 bases). This CDR3 has 17 amino acids. V lost 0 bases and J 11 bases, leaving 20 bases between the germline ends. Per the germline V gene, CDR1 is LGHNA and CDR2 is YNFKEQ. The CDR3 nucleotides read TGTGCCAGCAGCCAAGATCGATCTGGCGGGGCTCGGGCACCCCTCCACTTT. Its translation is CASSQDRSGGARAPLHF.

The rearrangement uses TRBV7-9 and TRBJ2-7; the D is unclear. Germline V gene lookup returns CDR1 SEHNR and CDR2 FQNEAQ (reference sequence). With 4 bases removed from V and 3 bases from J, the gap between germline ends came to 4 bases. The CDR3 has 11 residues. CDR3 nucleotide sequence: TGTGCCAGCAGCTCCTACTACGAGCAGTACTTC. It codes for CASSSYYEQYF.

This clone was picked up a small number of times. The J gene is TRBJ1-1, the V gene TRBV5-6; a weak D match, TRBD1 (5 bases). CDR1 and CDR2 from the germline V gene are SGHDT and YYEEEE. The CDR3 spans 13 residues. The V end was cut by 6 bases, the J end by 5 bases, with 14 bases between. The CDR3 nucleotides are TGTGCCAGCACGATCCAAGGGGTGACTGAAGCTTTCTTT. This sequence encodes CASTIQGVTEAFF.

CDR3 loop: CAWSVLLDGGELFF. The CDR3, as DNA: TGTGCCTGGAGTGTACTACTAGACGGCGGGGAGCTGTTTTTT. The gene calls are TRBV30 and TRBJ2-2, with D perhaps matching TRBD2 (5 bases). Germline values: CDR1 GTSNPN, CDR2 SVGIG (reference sequence). The CDR3 has 14 residues. V was cut by 0 bases and J by 7 bases, with 12 bases left in between.

The chain couples TRBV2 to TRBJ2-1; 11 nucleotides line up with TRBD2. Germline trimming cut 6 bases from V and 7 bases from J; bases unmatched to any gene: 8. Per germline, CDR1 SNHLY and CDR2 FYNNEI. The CDR3 length is 15 residues. Written as DNA, the CDR3 is TGTGCCAGCAGGAGTGGTAGCGGGGGGGCGAATGAGCAGTTCTTC. As protein: CASRSGSGGANEQFF.

The chain has TRBV7-9 and TRBJ1-5, with 7 bases that match TRBD1. CDR1 and CDR2 from the germline V gene are SEHNR and FQNEAQ (reference sequence). J gave up 3 bases and V 1 base, and 3 bases lay outside the gene matches. The length of the CDR3 is 15 residues. CDR3 DNA: TGTGCCAGCAGCTTAGGCGGACAGGTCAATCAGCCCCAGCATTTT. Residues: CASSLGGQVNQPQHF.

The table lists this clone with a count of one. The chain combines TRBV19 with TRBJ2-7, with TRBD1 matching 8 bases. Germline CDR1 LNHDA, CDR2 SQIVND (reference sequence). The CDR3 runs 14 residues. V dropped 6 bases and J dropped 0; count of bases not matched to a gene: 4. The CDR3 reads CASRPGTGSYEQYF. CDR3 bases: TGTGCCAGTAGGCCCGGGACAGGCTCCTACGAGCAGTACTTC.

The V gene is TRBV5-1, the J gene TRBJ1-4, with TRBD1 matching 9 bases. Germline assignment: CDR1 SGHRS and CDR2 YFSETQ. The V and J ends lost 4 bases and 3 bases, in that order; junction bases with no gene match: 13. The CDR3 extends over 18 amino acids. CDR3 coding DNA: TGCGCCAGCAGCCCCCGGACAGGGGAAAGGCTCGCTAATGAAAAACTGTTTTTT. This sequence encodes CASSPRTGERLANEKLFF.

V usage is TRBV10-3 and J usage is TRBJ2-3, with 13 nucleotides matching TRBD2. Germline values: CDR1 ENHRY, CDR2 SYGVKD. V was pared by 4 bases and J by 2 bases, with 15 bases of the junction left unmatched. This CDR3 region has 20 residues. CDR3 amino acids: CAISGAGTEGLAGYTDTQYF. The CDR3 DNA follows: TGTGCCATCAGTGGGGCCGGGACTGAGGGACTAGCGGGGTACACAGATACGCAGTATTTT.

The rearrangement links TRBV5-1 to TRBJ2-1; D gene uncertain. V was cut by 0 bases and J by 6 bases, with 7 bases left in between. The CDR3 contains 13 residues. Germline-derived CDR1 and CDR2 are SGHRS and YFSETQ. CDR3 sequence (DNA): TGCGCCAGCAGCTTGGTGGGCCTCAATGAGCAGTTCTTC. Amino acids: CASSLVGLNEQFF.

This clone was observed once. This chain uses TRBV5-5 with TRBJ1-2; 10 bases fit TRBD1. This CDR3 region has 15 residues. CDR1 is SGHKS and CDR2 is YYEKEE in the germline V gene (reference sequence). Losses at the gene ends were 3 bases for V and 1 base for J; bases not matched to a gene: 3. The CDR3 reads CASSYGQGVNYGYTF. The CDR3, as DNA: TGTGCCAGCAGCTACGGACAGGGGGTTAACTATGGCTACACCTTC.

J is TRBJ2-7 and V is TRBV28; 7 nucleotides match TRBD2. The CDR3 sequence is 14 residues long. Germline CDR1 and CDR2: MDHEN and SYDVKM. Trimming removed 5 bases from V and 0 bases from J; junction bases left unmatched: 4. The CDR3 DNA is TGTGCCAGCAGTGCGACTAGCTTCTCCTACGAGCAGTACTTC. It is translated as CASSATSFSYEQYF.

The chain is built from TRBV4-1 and TRBJ1-5; 8 positions match TRBD1. Germline V gives CDR1 MGHRA, CDR2 YSYEKL. V was clipped by 0 bases and J by 7 bases; unmatched bases: 2. The CDR3 is 14 amino acids. The CDR3 loop reads CASSQEQGGQPQHF. The CDR3 DNA sequence: TGCGCCAGCAGCCAAGAACAGGGGGGCCAGCCCCAGCATTTT.

The chain couples TRBV29-1 to TRBJ2-1; weak D call: TRBD1 (6 bases). The CDR3 spans 14 residues. Trimming removed 8 bases at V and 4 bases at J, with 18 bases between. Germline V gene sequence: CDR1 SQVTM, CDR2 ANQGSEA. CDR3 in amino acids: CSYQGLLLYNEQFF. CDR3 bases: TGCAGCTACCAGGGGCTACTCCTATACAATGAGCAGTTCTTC.

The J gene is TRBJ2-1, the V gene TRBV10-2; TRBD2 might be the D (5 bases). Germline values: CDR1 WSHSY, CDR2 SAAADI. Between the trimmed V and J ends, which lost 2 bases and 12 bases, there was a span of 14 bases. The CDR3 sequence is 13 residues long. CDR3 amino acids: CASSEASTAGQFF. CDR3 nucleotide sequence: TGCGCCAGCAGTGAGGCGTCCACGGCGGGGCAGTTCTTC.